The 2 T cell receptor beta chains listed next were all sequenced from one sample in a study of blood T cell repertoires in COVID-19. Data came from immunoSEQ multiplex PCR; TCRdb stores just in-frame clones and leaves some out. The data show roughly 24,000 clones, approximately 86% seen once. Sequences were obtained from peripheral blood. The receptor source for this set is a human donor in a cohort sampled during active COVID-19.

The chain combines TRBV18 with TRBJ1-4; 7 bases match TRBD1. This CDR3 is built from 16 residues. V dropped 3 bases and J dropped 3; count of bases not matched to a gene: 7. Germline CDR1 reads KGHSH; CDR2 reads LQKENI. In DNA form, the CDR3 reads TGTGCCAGCTCACCGTCAGGGGGAGCCTCTAATGAAAAACTGTTTTTT. The encoded protein is CASSPSGGASNEKLFF.

This chain connects TRBV28 to TRBJ2-7, with D unclear. The V gene lost 3 bases and the J gene lost 2 bases, with 8 bases spanning the gap. The CDR3 contains 13 residues. Germline V CDR1 and CDR2: MDHEN, SYDVKM. The DNA for the CDR3 is TGTGCCAGCAGTTTGGTCCGGGCCTACGAGCAGTACTTC. Amino acids: CASSLVRAYEQYF. Combining the CDR3 with reference TRBV28 and TRBJ2-7 gives the whole variable domain DVKVTQSSRYLVKRTGEKVFLECVQDMDHENMFWYRQDPGLGLRLIYFSYDVKMKEKGDIPEGYSVSREKKERFSLILESASTNQTSMYLCASSLVRAYEQYFGPGTRLTVT.